The 21 T cell receptor beta chains given below trace back to one sample, sequenced in a study of shared clonotypes between healthy human individuals. Assay used: immunoSEQ multiplex PCR; TCRdb lists only in-frame clones, some missing. The repertoire has hundreds of thousands of clones, roughly 70% of them found once; the top ten carry 9% to 12%. Sequenced sample: memory CD4+ T cells sorted from blood. Subset specified: CD45RA-negative fraction. These receptor sequences come from a man aged 25-45 years in good health.

V usage is TRBV25-1 and J usage is TRBJ2-1, with D hard to call. V was cut by 0 bases and J by 6 bases, with 6 bases left in between. CDR3 size: 13 residues. Germline CDR1 and CDR2: MGHDK and SYGVNS. CDR3 residues: CASSEYIPNEQFF. CDR3 DNA: TGTGCCAGCAGTGAATATATCCCCAATGAGCAGTTCTTC. Drawing the rest from reference TRBV25-1 and TRBJ2-1, the complete variable domain is EADIYQTPRYLVIGTGKKITLECSQTMGHDKMYWYQQDPGMELHLIHYSYGVNSTEKGDLSSESTVSRIRTEHFPLTLESARPSHTSQYLCASSEYIPNEQFFGPGTRLTVL.

This chain joins TRBV10-1 and TRBJ2-1, with no clear D. The CDR3 covers 14 residues. Germline V lookup: CDR1 WNHNN, CDR2 SYGVQD (reference sequence). Trimming cost V 4 bases and J 6 bases, with 13 bases left between them. The CDR3 nucleotides are TGCGCCAGCAGTGGAGGTGGGATCGGCAATGAGCAGTTCTTC. Protein sequence: CASSGGGIGNEQFF.

The genes are TRBV10-1 and TRBJ2-1; 9 bases map to TRBD1. Germline assignment: CDR1 WNHNN and CDR2 SYGVQD (reference sequence). Losses at the gene ends were 9 bases for V and 7 bases for J; bases not matched to a gene: 10. The CDR3 consists of 14 residues. This CDR3 is CASGTGTTLNEQFF. The CDR3 bases are TGCGCCAGTGGGACAGGGACAACTTTAAATGAGCAGTTCTTC.

The chain recombines TRBV6-6 with TRBJ2-1, with D uncertain. From germline, CDR1 is MNHNY and CDR2 SVGAGI (reference sequence). The V end was cut by 8 bases, the J end by 4 bases, with 9 bases between. The CDR3 runs to 12 residues. CDR3 loop: CASCKIYNEQFF. The CDR3 DNA reads as TGTGCCAGCTGTAAGATTTACAATGAGCAGTTCTTC.

The V call is TRBV5-1, the J call TRBJ2-3; TRBD1 matches 7 bases. Trimming cost V 0 bases and J 0 bases; bases outside gene matches: 7. The CDR3 has 17 residues. The germline V gene encodes CDR1 SGHRS and CDR2 YFSETQ. As DNA, the CDR3 is TGCGCCAGCAGCTTGGGGGACAGACTTTCTAGCACAGATACGCAGTATTTT. Residues: CASSLGDRLSSTDTQYF. Combining the CDR3 with reference TRBV5-1 and TRBJ2-3 gives the whole variable domain KAGVTQTPRYLIKTRGQQVTLSCSPISGHRSVSWYQQTPGQGLQFLFEYFSETQRNKGNFPGRFSGRQFSNSRSEMNVSTLELGDSALYLCASSLGDRLSSTDTQYFGPGTRLTVL.

Turning to this clone: A clone one base away is much larger, so this may be a read error. The chain carries TRBV5-4 and TRBJ2-3; no clear D gene. Trimming cost V 3 bases and J 2 bases, with 1 base left between them. The CDR3 extends over 11 amino acids. Germline V gene data show CDR1 as SGHNT and CDR2 as YYREEE (reference sequence). CDR3 protein: CASSSTDTQYF. The CDR3 DNA is TGTGCCAGCAGCTCCACAGATACGCAGTATTTT.

The chain carries TRBV5-1 and TRBJ2-1; the match to TRBD2 covers 7 bases. The J segment lost 4 bases and the V segment lost 0 bases, leaving 4 bases of the junction unmatched. This CDR3 spans 15 amino acids. Germline CDR1 SGHRS, CDR2 YFSETQ. CDR3 coding DNA: TGCGCCAGCAGCTTGGGGGCGGGAGAGTACAATGAGCAGTTCTTC. This sequence encodes CASSLGAGEYNEQFF.

V and J are TRBV7-8 and TRBJ1-5, with TRBD1 identical over 7 bases. J was trimmed by 6 bases and V by 5 bases; bases with no gene match: 10. CDR3 size: 15 residues. The germline V gene encodes CDR1 SGHVS and CDR2 FQNEAQ. In DNA form, the CDR3 reads TGTGCCAGCAGCATTCAGACAGGGCGTCGTCAGCCCCAGCATTTT. Its protein is CASSIQTGRRQPQHF.

By proportion, this clone is medium-sized (0.01 to 0.1%). Other DNA sequences within the sample encode an identical CDR3. V usage is TRBV5-1 and J usage is TRBJ2-1, with 16 bases identical to TRBD2. After removal of 3 bases from V and 7 bases from J, the junction contained 7 bases not matched to a gene. The CDR3 contains 17 residues. Looked up from germline, CDR1 is SGHRS and CDR2 is YFSETQ. The CDR3 is CASSSDPGLAGGNEQFF. The CDR3 coding sequence is TGCGCCAGCAGCTCCGACCCGGGACTAGCGGGAGGGAATGAGCAGTTCTTC.

This clone came up a few times. J is TRBJ2-2 and V is TRBV2; no clear D. CDR3 size: 12 residues. CDR1 SNHLY and CDR2 FYNNEI come from the germline V gene. Trimming shortened V by 4 bases and J by 7 bases, and 7 bases separated the two germline ends. CDR3 coding DNA: TGTGCCAGCAGTGGGGAAGGCGGGGAGCTGTTTTTT. Its translation is CASSGEGGELFF.

This chain connects TRBV6-1 to TRBJ2-7; tentatively, D is TRBD1 (6 bases). CDR3 length: 14 residues. V was cut by 4 bases and J by 5 bases, with 15 bases left in between. Germline V CDR1 and CDR2: MNHNS, SASEGT. The CDR3 nucleotides read TGTGCCAGCAGTGTGGCCAGGGGAGACCACGAGCAGTACTTC. Translated: CASSVARGDHEQYF.

The V gene is TRBV2, the J gene TRBJ1-2; 7 nucleotides match TRBD1. Trimming took 3 bases from V and 4 from J; bases not matched to a gene: 5. Germline V gene lookup returns CDR1 SNHLY and CDR2 FYNNEI. The CDR3 sequence is 14 residues long. In DNA form, the CDR3 reads TGTGCCAGCAGTGAGGAGGGACAGATCTATGGCTACACCTTC. The encoded protein is CASSEEGQIYGYTF.

This chain links TRBV4-1 with TRBJ2-3; a weak D match, TRBD2 (6 bases). CDR3 length: 16 amino acids. V was trimmed by 2 bases and J by 4 bases, leaving 16 bases between them. Germline CDR1 reads MGHRA; CDR2 reads YSYEKL. Written as DNA, the CDR3 is TGCGCCAGCAGCCAATTAAACGGGGGTGGGGCAGATACGCAGTATTTT. Translation: CASSQLNGGGADTQYF.

This chain joins TRBV2 and TRBJ2-3, with 7 nucleotides matching TRBD1. The CDR3 sequence is 16 residues long. Germline V gives CDR1 SNHLY, CDR2 FYNNEI. Germline trimming cut 7 bases from V and 7 bases from J; bases unmatched to any gene: 17. CDR3 in DNA: TGTGCCAGCACCGAAGAGGGGGCGGCGATGGGGAATACGCAGTATTTT. Amino acids: CASTEEGAAMGNTQYF.

The chain links TRBV10-3 to TRBJ2-1; D is undetermined. Germline CDR1 reads ENHRY; CDR2 reads SYGVKD. This CDR3 spans 15 amino acids. V lost 4 bases, J lost 2 bases, and 12 bases lay in between. The CDR3 bases are TGTGCCATCAGTGGGAAGGGCGGAACCTACAATGAGCAGTTCTTC. Translation: CAISGKGGTYNEQFF.

This chain links TRBV5-4 with TRBJ2-3, with D tentatively TRBD2 (6 bases). Germline V gives CDR1 SGHNT, CDR2 YYREEE (reference sequence). Between the trimmed V and J ends, which lost 4 bases and 3 bases, there was a span of 18 bases. The CDR3 sequence is 16 residues long. In nucleotides, the CDR3 is TGTGCCAGCAGCCCCCGCTTGGAGGGATCGACAGATACGCAGTATTTT. Protein sequence: CASSPRLEGSTDTQYF. Full variable domain (outside the CDR3, taken from reference TRBV5-4 and TRBJ2-3): ETGVTQSPTHLIKTRGQQVTLRCSSQSGHNTVSWYQQALGQGPQFIFQYYREEENGRGNFPPRFSGLQFPNYSSELNVNALELDDSALYLCASSPRLEGSTDTQYFGPGTRLTVL.

This clone was counted only a few times. V and J are TRBV18 and TRBJ1-2, with a possible D match to TRBD1 (5 bases). The CDR3 length is 12 residues. Germline V gene sequence: CDR1 KGHSH, CDR2 LQKENI. Trimming removed 5 bases from V and 9 bases from J, with 13 bases in between. In DNA form, the CDR3 reads TGTGCCAGCTCAAGGGACGGGGAGAGCTACACCTTC. Protein: CASSRDGESYTF.

This clone was observed once. The chain uses TRBV29-1 and TRBJ1-1, with TRBD1 as a possible D gene (6 bases). CDR1 and CDR2 (germline): SQVTM, ANQGSEA. V was pared by 7 bases and J by 6 bases, with 18 bases between. The CDR3 has 13 residues. The CDR3, as DNA: TGCAGCGCCCAGCCGGGGGGGCGGGCTGAAGCTTTCTTT. It translates to CSAQPGGRAEAFF.

This chain joins TRBV18 and TRBJ2-7; D is perhaps TRBD1 (5 bases). There are 10 residues in the CDR3. V shed 5 bases and J shed 6 bases, with 5 bases lying between them. Germline assignment: CDR1 KGHSH and CDR2 LQKENI. The CDR3 DNA follows: TGTGCCAGCTCAGGGGCCGAGCAGTACTTC. It encodes CASSGAEQYF. The variable domain in full, with the rest retrieved from reference TRBV18 and TRBJ2-7, is NAGVMQNPRHLVRRRGQEARLRCSPMKGHSHVYWYRQLPEEGLKFMVYLQKENIIDESGMPKERFSAEFPKEGPSILRIQQVVRGDSAAYFCASSGAEQYFGPGTRLTVT.

There are a few counts of this clone. The V and J genes are TRBV19 and TRBJ2-6; 11 bases map to TRBD1. V dropped 5 bases and J dropped 0; count of bases not matched to a gene: 6. CDR1 and CDR2 (germline): LNHDA, SQIVND (reference sequence). The length of the CDR3 is 18 residues. The CDR3 loop reads CASSGWGTGGSGANVLTF. The CDR3 DNA sequence: TGTGCCAGTAGTGGATGGGGGACAGGGGGCTCTGGGGCCAACGTCCTGACTTTC. Together with reference TRBV19 and TRBJ2-6, the CDR3 gives the full variable domain: DGGITQSPKYLFRKEGQNVTLSCEQNLNHDAMYWYRQDPGQGLRLIYYSQIVNDFQKGDIAEGYSVSREKKESFPLTVTSAQKNPTAFYLCASSGWGTGGSGANVLTFGAGSRLTVL.

The chain joins TRBV19 to TRBJ1-1; D is uncertain. V lost 7 bases to trimming and J lost 5 bases, with 20 bases between them. The germline V gene has CDR1 LNHDA and CDR2 SQIVND (reference sequence). This CDR3 region has 15 residues. The CDR3 spells CASIGQVGLGTEAFF. CDR3 DNA sequence: TGTGCCAGTATTGGGCAGGTAGGGCTTGGGACTGAAGCTTTCTTT.